This record looks at one TCR beta chain sequence and its context. Everyone who took part was 18 to 89 years old, and they came from roughly 25 US areas. Cohort 3 recovery required two negative PCRs, clearance, or symptom resolution. The sample comes from a study of blood T cell repertoires in COVID-19. Background on the study: T cells, B-cell-depleted T cells, or PBMCs provided the cDNA or gDNA that served as material.

Authors' methods: From reference gene primer amplification, estimates of nucleated cell counts were derived. The method was immunoSEQ multiplex PCR; TCRdb's version includes in-frame clones alone and lacks a portion of them. V and J calls and clone size are those listed in that table; D and trimming were worked out from the DNA. The sample has around 190,000 clones; just over 85% are singletons. This CDR3 comprises 14 residues. Per the germline V gene, CDR1 is LNHDA and CDR2 is SQIVND (reference sequence). The ends lost 7 bases at V and 7 bases at J; junction bases unmatched: 13. Sequencing was done on a sample of PBMCs or T cells enriched from blood (not recorded which). This TCR came from a young woman who had recovered from COVID-19. This chain links TRBV19 with TRBJ2-7, with TRBD1 matching over 7 bases. In nucleotides, the CDR3 is TGTGCCAGTACCGACAGGGTGGGCCTGTGGGAGCAGTACTTC. Its protein is CASTDRVGLWEQYF.